Listed below are T cell receptor beta chains from one sample, sequenced in a study of blood T cells in healthy people across ages. MiXCR, run by TCRdb on the 5' RACE reads, gives a single entry per CDR3 protein. There are approximately 900,000 distinct CDR3 sequences in the sample; about 44% occur only once, and over 10% lies in the top ten. Sequencing input: blood. The receptors here all came from a man between 25 and 39 years old in good health. Each CDR3 is given without its conserved first and last residue. Fields, in order: V gene, J gene, clone size, CDR3 protein. A clone size is listed for some rows: how often the clone was seen (once, few, many), or a class if it is expanded.

>TRBV6-5|TRBJ2-1|many
ASGNSGGVYNEQF
>TRBV5-1|TRBJ2-1|few
ASSQGQAGNEQF
>TRBV3-1|TRBJ1-4|-
ASSQGQGTTNEKLF
>TRBV6-5|TRBJ1-1|-
ASSNPGQGKAF
>TRBV29-1|TRBJ2-7|-
SARGWLSNEQY
>TRBV20-1|TRBJ1-1|-
RAGRPARNTEAF
>TRBV5-1|TRBJ2-7|-
ASSGGTSGGVSYEQY
>TRBV3-1|TRBJ2-2|once
ASSLLVGNTGELF
>TRBV28|TRBJ2-7|-
ASSSQGVAGVYEQY
>TRBV12-3/TRBV12-4|TRBJ1-1|-
ASSAELNTEAF
>TRBV12-3/TRBV12-4|TRBJ2-3|-
ASRPGLAGGTDTQY
>TRBV20-1|TRBJ1-5|-
GARGLELVGGSNQPQH
>TRBV9|TRBJ2-2|-
ASSVTGPVGTGELF
>TRBV9|TRBJ1-5|many
ASSVGAGGFGQPQH
>TRBV11-2|TRBJ2-5|-
ASSLIPGPETQY
>TRBV5-1|TRBJ1-4|few
ASTEGTANNEKLF
>TRBV20-1|TRBJ2-5|-
SSIGPAGVETQY
>TRBV29-1|TRBJ1-1|-
SVTLGLLNTEAF
>TRBV20-1|TRBJ2-5|few
SANMWTVREKETQY
>TRBV20-1|TRBJ1-1|few
SARAPLGARTNTEAF
>TRBV5-1|TRBJ1-5|few
ASSDGQGGNQPQH
>TRBV24-1|TRBJ2-3|few
ATSDQAGVDTQY
>TRBV7-6|TRBJ2-3|-
ASSPGGEADTQY
>TRBV2|TRBJ1-2|-
ASSTGQEFYYGYT
>TRBV7-2|TRBJ2-1|few
ASSSGGQRNNEQF
>TRBV9|TRBJ2-3|-
ASSVGGRAGDTQY
>TRBV20-1|TRBJ2-3|-
STGGLTRTDTQY
>TRBV27|TRBJ2-5|-
ASSTRTSYEQY
>TRBV6-5|TRBJ2-3|few
ASSYSFTSGATDTQY
>TRBV3-1|TRBJ1-2|few
ASSQATGLKNYGYT
>TRBV7-2|TRBJ1-1|-
ASSLPAGRHTEAF
>TRBV19|TRBJ2-7|-
ASMKTVLSYEQY